The 23 T cell receptor beta chains below all came from one sample that was sequenced in a study of cytomegalovirus exposure and HLA in healthy donors. PCR involved 60 Vbeta and 13 Jbeta primers. TCRdb keeps only in-frame clones here, not all; method: immunoSEQ multiplex PCR. This table has 90,000 to 150,000 clones, roughly 78% appearing once. Input material: PBMCs. Source of these receptors: a woman aged 30 to 39 in good health and CMV-seropositive.

The chain is built from TRBV7-2 and TRBJ2-7, with 15 nucleotides matching TRBD2. The germline CDR1 and CDR2 sequences are SGHTA and FQGNSA. The CDR3 is 17 residues long. V shed 5 bases and J 1 base; nucleotides not matched to a gene: 6. This chain's CDR3 is CASSPSGLAGGSYEQYF. The CDR3 DNA is TGTGCCAGCAGCCCATCCGGACTAGCGGGGGGGTCCTACGAGCAGTACTTC. The full variable domain, rest sourced from reference TRBV7-2 and TRBJ2-7, is GAGVSQSPSNKVTEKGKDVELRCDPISGHTALYWYRQSLGQGLEFLIYFQGNSAPDKSGLPSDRFSAERTGGSVSTLTIQRTQQEDSAVYLCASSPSGLAGGSYEQYFGPGTRLTVT.

The chain has TRBV15 and TRBJ2-7; 7 bases fit TRBD2. The CDR3 length is 14 residues. The trim removed 4 bases at V and 2 bases at J, leaving 5 bases unmatched. CDR1 is LNHNV, CDR2 YYDKDF, per germline (reference sequence). Written as DNA, the CDR3 is TGTGCCACCAGCACTTCAGCGGGGACCTACGAGCAGTACTTC. Translated: CATSTSAGTYEQYF.

Only one count was recorded for this clone. This chain connects TRBV18 to TRBJ2-1, with 9 bases fitting TRBD1. V was clipped by 4 bases and J by 0 bases; unmatched bases: 7. This CDR3 has 17 residues. Germline V gene data show CDR1 as KGHSH and CDR2 as LQKENI. The CDR3 region is CASSRAGQGSSYNEQFF. CDR3 nucleotide sequence: TGTGCCAGCTCACGTGCCGGACAGGGGAGCTCCTACAATGAGCAGTTCTTC.

The chain recombines TRBV7-3 with TRBJ2-5; the match to TRBD2 covers 7 bases. The CDR3 is made up of 14 amino acids. Germline V gene data show CDR1 as SGHTA and CDR2 as FQGTGA. V shed 5 bases, J shed 3 bases, and the junction held 6 bases outside the gene matches. CDR3 DNA: TGTGCCAGCAGCACGGGCGGGGGAGAAGAGACCCAGTACTTC. It yields the protein CASSTGGGEETQYF.

The CDR3 coding sequence is TGCAGTGCCAGGGGTGGTTCACCCCTCCACTTT. Translated: CSARGGSPLHF. The chain uses TRBV20-1 and TRBJ1-6; tentatively, D is TRBD1 (6 bases). Germline-derived CDR1 and CDR2 are DFQATT and SNEGSKA (reference sequence). The CDR3 length is 11 residues. V lost 6 bases to trimming and J lost 9 bases, with 9 bases between them.

V is TRBV4-3 and J is TRBJ2-7; D uncertain. CDR1 and CDR2 from the germline V gene are LGHNA and YSLEER. V was pared by 0 bases and J by 2 bases, with 11 bases between. This CDR3 contains 15 residues. The CDR3 nucleotides read TGCGCCAGCAGCCAAGACCCTGATGGGCCCTACGAGCAGTACTTC. It encodes CASSQDPDGPYEQYF.

This clone came up once. V gene TRBV9 combines with J gene TRBJ2-2; unclear D gene. Between the trimmed V and J ends, which lost 0 bases and 0 bases, there was a span of 15 bases. The CDR3 totals 18 residues. In germline, CDR1 is SGDLS, CDR2 YYNGEE. CDR3 amino acids: CASSVGLHSLTNTGELFF. CDR3 sequence (DNA): TGTGCCAGCAGCGTAGGTCTCCACAGCCTAACGAACACCGGGGAGCTGTTTTTT.

Only one count was recorded for this clone. The chain has TRBV5-1 and TRBJ1-1; no clear D gene. CDR3 length equals 14 residues. Trimming took 0 bases from V and 1 from J, leaving 7 bases between them. In germline, CDR1 is SGHRS, CDR2 YFSETQ. CDR3 sequence: CASSLGGPNTEAFF. The CDR3 coding sequence is TGCGCCAGCAGCTTGGGAGGCCCGAACACTGAAGCTTTCTTT.

The CDR3 DNA follows: TGTGCCAGCAGAGTAGGGACAGGCCACGAGCAGTACTTC. It specifies CASRVGTGHEQYF. The gene calls are TRBV6-6 and TRBJ2-7; 8 bases line up with TRBD1. Trimming removed 6 bases from V and 5 bases from J; junction bases left unmatched: 6. Germline V gives CDR1 MNHNY, CDR2 SVGAGI (reference sequence). The CDR3 covers 13 residues.

The chain recombines TRBV7-9 with TRBJ1-1; D gene ambiguous. Germline-derived CDR1 and CDR2 are SEHNR and FQNEAQ (reference sequence). Trimming took off 5 bases at V and 8 bases at J, with 12 bases between the two ends. The CDR3 extends over 12 amino acids. CDR3 nucleotide sequence: TGTGCCAGCAGCCCGGGAACCTTGGAAGCTTTCTTT. Translated, it gives CASSPGTLEAFF.

The rearrangement uses TRBV4-1 and TRBJ2-2; a possible D gene is TRBD2 (5 bases). V lost 4 bases and J lost 4, with 13 bases in between. Germline V CDR1 and CDR2: MGHRA, YSYEKL. The CDR3 is 15 amino acids. CDR3 sequence (DNA): TGCGCCAGCAGCCGCACGGGGATAGGCACCGGGGAGCTGTTTTTT. Its translation is CASSRTGIGTGELFF.

The J gene is TRBJ2-5, the V gene TRBV18; D is uncertain. CDR1 and CDR2 (germline): KGHSH, LQKENI. The V and J ends lost 0 bases and 5 bases respectively, with 7 bases between them. This CDR3 spans 13 amino acids. The CDR3 sequence: CASSPPARETQYF. The CDR3 nucleotides read TGTGCCAGCTCACCACCGGCCAGGGAGACCCAGTACTTC.

In its sample, this clone was seen once. V usage is TRBV6-6 and J usage is TRBJ2-3; D remains unclear. V was pared by 2 bases and J by 1 base, with 10 bases between. Germline CDR1 and CDR2: MNHNY and SVGAGI (reference sequence). CDR3 length: 15 residues. DNA of the CDR3: TGTGCCAGCAGTTACCAGATCCCCCGCACAGATACGCAGTATTTT. This gives the protein CASSYQIPRTDTQYF.

The rearrangement uses TRBV9 and TRBJ2-5; 8 bases map to TRBD2. Germline-derived CDR1 and CDR2 are SGDLS and YYNGEE. This CDR3 spans 12 amino acids. In nucleotides, the CDR3 is TGTGCAAAGGACGAAGCGGGGGATGAGCAGTACTTC. It translates to CAKDEAGDEQYF.

The chain recombines TRBV4-2 with TRBJ1-2; 7 nucleotides line up with TRBD1. Germline-derived CDR1 and CDR2 are LGHNA and YNFKEQ. J was trimmed by 8 bases and V by 5 bases; bases with no gene match: 11. The CDR3 totals 14 residues. The CDR3 DNA is TGTGCCAGCAGCTATTACAGGGGCGTCGGCGGCTACACCTTC. Translated: CASSYYRGVGGYTF.

This chain connects TRBV5-4 to TRBJ1-2; 7 nucleotides align to TRBD1. The junction had 10 bases not matched to a gene; V was cut back by 4 bases and J by 4 bases. The CDR3 consists of 15 residues. Germline V gives CDR1 SGHNT, CDR2 YYREEE (reference sequence). CDR3 bases: TGTGCCAGCAGCACACAGGGGACCCCCCTCTATGGCTACACCTTC. Translated, it gives CASSTQGTPLYGYTF.

A single count supports this clone. The chain is built from TRBV28 and TRBJ1-1; D is unclear. CDR1 and CDR2 from the germline V gene are MDHEN and SYDVKM. V shed 5 bases and J shed 8 bases, with 9 bases lying between them. CDR3 size: 11 residues. CDR3 DNA: TGTGCCAGCAGTCCCGGGATCGAAGCTTTCTTT. Protein product: CASSPGIEAFF.

The J gene is TRBJ1-4, the V gene TRBV9; 9 bases fit TRBD1. Looked up from germline, CDR1 is SGDLS and CDR2 is YYNGEE. This CDR3 is 16 amino acids long. J was trimmed by 8 bases and V by 3 bases; bases with no gene match: 11. In nucleotides, the CDR3 is TGTGCCAGCAGCGCCCAAGCCGGGACAGGGATCGAAAAACTGTTTTTT. This translates into CASSAQAGTGIEKLFF.

A few counts support this clone. The gene calls are TRBV19 and TRBJ1-1; D might be TRBD1 (6 bases). This CDR3 comprises 17 residues. V lost 6 bases, J lost 3 bases, and 23 bases lay in between. Germline V CDR1 and CDR2: LNHDA, SQIVND (reference sequence). Written as DNA, the CDR3 is TGTGCCAGTAGCAAAGAAGGGGGTAAGAGGTGGCACACTGAAGCTTTCTTT. This sequence encodes CASSKEGGKRWHTEAFF.

As DNA, the CDR3 is TGTGCCAGCAGTGCTCAACCGGGACAGGGGACCCACGAGCAGTACTTC. This translates into CASSAQPGQGTHEQYF. The chain has TRBV6-1 and TRBJ2-7; 10 bases are a match to TRBD1. From germline, CDR1 is MNHNS and CDR2 SASEGT. J gave up 5 bases and V 4 bases, and 11 bases lay outside the gene matches. This CDR3 contains 16 residues.

The CDR3 sequence: CASSPFGQGTGELFF. CDR3 nucleotides: TGTGCCAGCAGCCCCTTCGGGCAGGGAACCGGGGAGCTGTTTTTT. The chain is built from TRBV7-7 and TRBJ2-2; D might be TRBD1 (5 bases). The CDR3 contains 15 residues. V was cut by 5 bases and J by 5 bases, with 15 bases left in between. Germline lookup yields CDR1 SSHAT and CDR2 FNYEAQ (reference sequence). The whole variable domain, filled in from reference TRBV7-7 and TRBJ2-2, reads GAGVSQSPRYKVTKRGQDVTLRCDPISSHATLYWYQQALGQGPEFLTYFNYEAQPDKSGLPSDRFSAERPEGSISTLTIQRTEQRDSAMYRCASSPFGQGTGELFFGEGSRLTVL.

This clone turned up a few times. This chain connects TRBV5-4 to TRBJ2-7, with TRBD1 identical over 10 bases. The trim removed 5 bases at V and 5 bases at J, leaving 4 bases unmatched. The CDR3 spans 13 residues. Germline V gene sequence: CDR1 SGHNT, CDR2 YYREEE (reference sequence). The CDR3 here is CASSRTGGDEQYF. The CDR3 DNA follows: TGTGCCAGCAGTCGGACAGGGGGGGACGAGCAGTACTTC.

The chain uses TRBV2 and TRBJ2-7; 9 bases are a match to TRBD1. The CDR3 is made up of 13 amino acids. Germline V gene sequence: CDR1 SNHLY, CDR2 FYNNEI. Unmatched junction bases numbered 4, after V lost 6 bases and J lost 4 bases. This CDR3 is CASSSGQGYEQYF. CDR3 DNA: TGTGCCAGCAGCTCGGGACAGGGTTACGAGCAGTACTTC.